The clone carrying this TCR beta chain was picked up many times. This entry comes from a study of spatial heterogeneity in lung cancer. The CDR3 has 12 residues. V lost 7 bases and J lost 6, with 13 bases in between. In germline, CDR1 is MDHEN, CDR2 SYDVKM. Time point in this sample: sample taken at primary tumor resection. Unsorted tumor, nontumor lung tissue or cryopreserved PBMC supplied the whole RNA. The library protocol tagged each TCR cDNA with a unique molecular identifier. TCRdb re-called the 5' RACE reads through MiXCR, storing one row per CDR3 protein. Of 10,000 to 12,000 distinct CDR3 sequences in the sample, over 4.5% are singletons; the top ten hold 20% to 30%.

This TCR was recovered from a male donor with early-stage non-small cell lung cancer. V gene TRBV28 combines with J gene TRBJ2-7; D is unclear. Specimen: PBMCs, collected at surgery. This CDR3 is CASTTEYGEQYF. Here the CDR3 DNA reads TGTGCCAGCACCACGGAGTACGGCGAGCAGTACTTC.